This T cell receptor (beta chain) was captured in a study of T-cell memory formation after mild COVID-19. At the level of the study: The study found TCR clusters largely donor specific.

This clonotype came up a few times. Its cognate antigen is unknown. 5'RACE, which relied on constant-segment primers, yielded TCR alpha and TCR beta cDNA libraries carrying sample barcodes and UMIs. TCRdb re-called the 5' RACE reads through MiXCR, storing one row per CDR3 protein. This table holds 290,000 or so distinct CDR3 sequences, just under 20% found once. Findings and limits, study-wide: Clones that got smaller from day 15 to 85 had even CD4/CD8, while clones growing later tipped toward CD4+. Contracting CD4+ clones were located mainly in CM and EM, and CD8+ clones in EMRA.

Per the germline V gene, CDR1 is LGHNA and CDR2 is YSLEER. V shed 3 bases and J shed 5 bases, with 11 bases lying between them. This CDR3 contains 14 residues. The clonotype was recovered from a man between 18 and 29 years old who had mild COVID-19 (a few samples of this study predate the infection). Cell type and time point are not known. The sequenced sample was PBMCs or a T cell subset sorted from them (not recorded which). This chain links TRBV4-3 with TRBJ1-5; tentatively, D is TRBD1 (5 bases). The CDR3 sequence: CASSQATRDQPQHF. As DNA, the CDR3 is TGCGCCAGCAGCCAGGCTACCAGGGATCAGCCCCAGCATTTT.